This is a list of T cell receptor beta chains from one sample in a study of cytotoxic CD8 clonotypes in ibrutinib-treated CLL. The data were produced by immunoSEQ multiplex PCR, yet TCRdb's version contains in-frame clones alone and is incomplete. Among more than 15,000 clones listed, about 80% were seen once. The specimen was PBMCs, collected before ibrutinib treatment. The receptor source for this set is a human donor with chronic lymphocytic leukemia. Both conserved end residues are part of each CDR3. D genes are given only for firm matches. Part of the rows lack a size; the others show once, few, many or a class for expanded clones.

TRBV10-3	.	.	TRBJ1-2	TGTGCCATCAGTGAGTGGCCTCCGGGTGGCTACACCTTC	CAISEWPPGGYTF
TRBV29-1	.	.	TRBJ2-5	TGCAGCGTTGCTGTTGGAGTTCCAGAGACCCAGTACTTC	CSVAVGVPETQYF
TRBV11-3	.	.	TRBJ2-7	TGTGCCAGCAGCTTAGGGGCAGGGACCCGTTACGAGCAGTACTTC	CASSLGAGTRYEQYF
TRBV14	.	.	TRBJ2-2	TGTGCCAGCAGCCAGTACGGGGAGCTGTTTTTT	CASSQYGELFF
TRBV6-5	once	.	TRBJ1-2	TGTGCCAGCAGTTACATGGGCCATGGCTACACCTTC	CASSYMGHGYTF
TRBV25-1	.	TRBD1	TRBJ1-4	TGTGCCAGCAGTGAATTCAGGGGGCTGTCTAATGAAAAACTGTTTTTT	CASSEFRGLSNEKLFF
TRBV7-2	.	TRBD2	TRBJ2-7	TGTGCCAGCTCTTACTCCGGACTAGCGTCCTCCTACGAGCAGTACTTC	CASSYSGLASSYEQYF
TRBV5-4	.	.	TRBJ2-5	TGTGCCAGCAGCTTGGATGCGGAGGGCGCCCAGTACTTC	CASSLDAEGAQYF
TRBV9	.	.	TRBJ2-7	TGTGCCAGCAGCGTAGGGACTCGAGGCGAGCAGTACTTC	CASSVGTRGEQYF
TRBV19	few	.	TRBJ2-1	TGTGCCAGTGGGCCTGGGTATGGTGAGCAGTTCTTC	CASGPGYGEQFF
TRBV6-6	.	.	TRBJ2-7	TGTGCCAGCAGTTACAGCGTCCGTGCCTCTAGTGAGCAGTACTTC	CASSYSVRASSEQYF
TRBV19	.	TRBD1	TRBJ1-2	TGTGCCAGTAGTCGAATCAGGGGGAAGGGCTACACCTTC	CASSRIRGKGYTF
TRBV30	.	.	TRBJ1-3	TGTGCCTGGAGTCCGGCAAGTCCCCTCTCTGGAAACACCATATATTTT	CAWSPASPLSGNTIYF
TRBV27	.	.	TRBJ1-1	TGTGCCAGCAGTTTACATGTCATGAACACTGAAGCTTTCTTT	CASSLHVMNTEAFF
TRBV12-5	.	.	TRBJ1-1	TGTGCTAGTGTCGGATCCGGGGGGGCGCGGACTGAAGCTTTCTTT	CASVGSGGARTEAFF
TRBV4-2	.	.	TRBJ2-4	TGTGCCAGCAGCCAAGAGGGGGGGGCAGCCAAAAACATTCAGTACTTC	CASSQEGGAAKNIQYF
TRBV6-5	.	TRBD1	TRBJ2-7	TGTGCCAGCAGTCCTGGACAGGGGGGCTACGAGCAGTACTTC	CASSPGQGGYEQYF
TRBV18	.	.	TRBJ2-5	TGTGCCAGCTCACCCGGACAGCAAGAGACCCAGTACTTC	CASSPGQQETQYF